This TCR beta chain was captured in a study of T cells in Graves' hyperthyroidism and ophthalmopathy. Amplification of TCR beta CDR3 regions was performed using RNA transcripts as template. Primed by the HTBI set, a first-round RT-PCR was run on the TCR CDR3. Via MiXCR, TCRdb re-called the multiplex PCR reads, giving one row per CDR3 protein. Of fewer than 200,000 distinct CDR3 sequences in the sample, over 15% were seen once. The sample holds a few counts of this clonotype. Trimming removed 1 base from V and 0 bases from J; junction bases left unmatched: 11. Germline CDR1 reads SGHVS; CDR2 reads FNYEAQ. This CDR3 has 18 residues.

The J gene is TRBJ1-1, the V gene TRBV7-6, with TRBD1 matching over 7 bases. This receptor was taken from a woman aged 50 to 60 with Graves' hyperthyroidism. Specimen: blood. The CDR3 DNA reads TGTGCCAGCAGCTTAGGGGCCATACAGGGGTTCATGAACACTGAAGCTTTCTTT. Translated: CASSLGAIQGFMNTEAFF.